This T cell receptor (beta chain) appears in the sequencing data of a study of cytomegalovirus exposure and HLA in healthy donors. Points from the study as a whole: The study put under 200 TCR beta chains on its list as cytomegalovirus-associated. Most TCR sequences showed up rarely, but some public TCRs showed up in many donors. Both high specificity and high sensitivity reportedly marked the classifier's diagnosis of cytomegalovirus status.

The study drew the donors from its approximately 110-subject validation cohort, separate from the approximately 700-subject first cohort. CDR3 length: 15 amino acids. CDR1 SGHTS and CDR2 YDEGEE come from the germline V gene. With V trimmed by 4 bases and J by 2 bases, 7 bases remained unmatched. Profiled with immunoSEQ multiplex PCR; TCRdb holds only in-frame clones, not every one. The sample has about 150,000 clones; 80% to 90% are singletons. Concerning this clone: Its antigen is not identified.

Sample: PBMCs. The chain recombines TRBV5-8 with TRBJ2-5; 8 nucleotides agree with TRBD1. This TCR derives from a man in his late teens or twenties in good health and CMV-seropositive. The CDR3 nucleotides are TGTGCCAGCAGCGACCGGGGGACAGGACAAGAGACCCAGTACTTC. Translation: CASSDRGTGQETQYF.